This is a list of T cell receptor beta chains from one sample in a study of blood T cell repertoires in COVID-19. The protocol was immunoSEQ multiplex PCR, while the TCRdb copy is restricted to in-frame clones and leaves out a portion. This repertoire shows about 180,000 clones, approximately 83% found once; its top ten account for 6.5% to 8.5%. The sequenced sample consisted of peripheral blood. Source of these receptors: a woman between 35 and 50 years old with COVID-19, enrolled during active disease. CDR3s include the opening cysteine and the closing phenylalanine or tryptophan. Fields, in order: CDR3 DNA, CDR3 protein, V gene, D gene, CDR3 length, clone size, J gene. A D gene is named only where the DNA matches it firmly. Where a row states a size, it is once, few, many or the class of an expanded clone; other rows omit it.

DNA: TGTGCCAGTAGTAGGGGGACAGGGGGCGAAGCCCAGCATTTT
CDR3: CASSRGTGGEAQHF
V: TRBV19
D: TRBD1
length: 14
size: once
J: TRBJ1-5

DNA: TGTGCCAGTGACCCCGGGGGGACAGGGGGCAATGAGCAGTTCTTC
CDR3: CASDPGGTGGNEQFF
V: TRBV19
D: TRBD1
length: 15
size: -
J: TRBJ2-1

DNA: TGTGCCAGTGGGGGGACGGCCCCTAGAGGCTACACCTTC
CDR3: CASGGTAPRGYTF
V: TRBV19
D: -
length: 13
size: -
J: TRBJ1-2

DNA: TGTGCCATCAGTGAGAGGGGGAACTATGGCTACACCTTC
CDR3: CAISERGNYGYTF
V: TRBV10-3
D: -
length: 13
size: -
J: TRBJ1-2

DNA: TGTGCCAGCAGCTTAGCGACTAGCGGCACGGATACGCAGTATTTT
CDR3: CASSLATSGTDTQYF
V: TRBV7-9
D: TRBD2
length: 15
size: -
J: TRBJ2-3

DNA: TGTGCCAGCAGTCTACAGCGGAATTCACCCCTCCACTTT
CDR3: CASSLQRNSPLHF
V: TRBV6-5
D: -
length: 13
size: -
J: TRBJ1-6

DNA: TGTGCCAGCAGCCGGACGAGGACAGGGGGCTATGGCTACACCTTC
CDR3: CASSRTRTGGYGYTF
V: TRBV4-2
D: TRBD1
length: 15
size: -
J: TRBJ1-2

DNA: TGTGCCAGCAGCACCTCTCGGGCGGGAGGACGACAAGAGACCCAGTACTTC
CDR3: CASSTSRAGGRQETQYF
V: TRBV7-9
D: TRBD2
length: 17
size: -
J: TRBJ2-5

DNA: TGTGCCAGCGACCTAGCGGGGGAACAAGCTCCGTTCTTC
CDR3: CASDLAGEQAPFF
V: TRBV7-9
D: TRBD2
length: 13
size: -
J: TRBJ2-1

DNA: TGCGCCAGCAGCCAAGTAACTAGCGGCTACAATGAGCAGTTCTTC
CDR3: CASSQVTSGYNEQFF
V: TRBV4-1
D: TRBD2
length: 15
size: -
J: TRBJ2-1

DNA: TGTGCCAGCAGCCAAGTCGGAGGAGGAGATTCACCCCTCCACTTT
CDR3: CASSQVGGGDSPLHF
V: TRBV3-1/TRBV3-2
D: -
length: 15
size: -
J: TRBJ1-6

DNA: TGTGCCAGCAGGTCCCCTAGGCAGAATAGCAATCAGCCCCAGCATTTT
CDR3: CASRSPRQNSNQPQHF
V: TRBV28
D: -
length: 16
size: -
J: TRBJ1-5

DNA: TGTGCCAGCAGTCGGACTAGCTATGGCTACACCTTC
CDR3: CASSRTSYGYTF
V: TRBV25-1
D: -
length: 12
size: -
J: TRBJ1-2